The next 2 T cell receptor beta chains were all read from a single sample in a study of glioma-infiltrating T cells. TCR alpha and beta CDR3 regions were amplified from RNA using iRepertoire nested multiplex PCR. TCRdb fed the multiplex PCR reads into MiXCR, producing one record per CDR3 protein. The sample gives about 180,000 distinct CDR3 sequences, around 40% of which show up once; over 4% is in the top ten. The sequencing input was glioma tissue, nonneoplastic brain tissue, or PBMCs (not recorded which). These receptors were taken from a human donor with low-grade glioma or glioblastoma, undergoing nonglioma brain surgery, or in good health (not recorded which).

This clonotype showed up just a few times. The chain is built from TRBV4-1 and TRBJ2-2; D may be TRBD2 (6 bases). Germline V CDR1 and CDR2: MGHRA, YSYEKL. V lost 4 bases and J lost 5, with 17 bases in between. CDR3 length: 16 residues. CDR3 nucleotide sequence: TGCGCCAGCAGCCCTCACCCGGGACTCTCGACCGGGGAGCTGTTTTTT. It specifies CASSPHPGLSTGELFF.

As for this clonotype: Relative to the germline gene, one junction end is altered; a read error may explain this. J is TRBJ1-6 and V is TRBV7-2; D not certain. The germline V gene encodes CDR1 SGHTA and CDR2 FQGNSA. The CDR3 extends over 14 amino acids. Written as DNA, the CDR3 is TGTGCCAGCAGCTTAGGGTACCGAAATTCACCCTTCCACTTT. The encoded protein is CASSLGYRNSPFHF.